This T cell receptor (beta chain) was recovered during a study of shared clonotypes between healthy human individuals (TCRdb year 2020). With regard to the full study: The cohort comprised two women and a few men aged 18 to 49 years. Leukapheresis yielded between about 0.8 and 9.5 billion PBMCs per donor. For each donor, CD4 naive and CD4 memory were each run on three plates, CD8 naive on two plates, and CD8 memory on one plate. Libraries were prepared and TCR repertoires were sequenced by different laboratories using diverse techniques, in order to increase sequencing depth and limit assay-specific biases. To estimate repertoire size and how much clonotype sharing occurs between individuals, the study deeply sequenced the blood TCR repertoires of five healthy adults.

CDR1 LNHDA and CDR2 SQIVND are derived from the germline V gene (reference sequence). V and J are trimmed by 10 bases and 0 bases, and the gene matches miss 5 bases of the junction. The CDR3 contains 13 residues, cysteine and phenylalanine counted. The DNA shown is the 39-base CDR3, in frame from base 1. CD8 naive samples consisted of CD45RO-negative cells that were positively selected for CCR7, yielding a CD45RA+CCR7+ population without TemRA cells. The donors were healthy, HIV-negative adults who had no recently reported acute infections or vaccinations. Only Caucasian adults living in Nashville, Tennessee, USA were represented among the donors. After blood collection by leukapheresis, PBMCs were isolated using Ficoll-Histopaque density gradient centrifugation and then cryopreserved in the vapor phase of liquid nitrogen. Analytical flow cytometry was used to check the purity and quantity of each magnetically sorted T cell population. Each sorted fraction had its genomic DNA isolated and then quantified by UV absorbance on a Nanodrop 2000c.

On the study overall, not on this receptor specifically: Clonotypes shared by all four sorted-subset donors showed higher generation probabilities than non-shared clonotypes. Estimated clonotype richness was generally larger for naive than for memory subsets. Incomplete sequencing was indicated by rarefaction of sorted-subset datasets, despite the large sequencing depth. Sampling was restricted to blood, and TCR repertoires in tissue are likely to differ from TCR repertoires in blood. Sharing across several donors was observed for approximately 5% of naive CD4, over 3% of naive CD8, around 2.5% of memory CD4, and 0.4% of memory CD8 clonotypes. Pairwise subsampling indicated that sequencing depth was expected to affect the degree of clonotype sharing among donors. Because the study included a small number of donors, the genetic and exposure-history diversity represented was limited.

About this clone itself: Its antigen target is currently unknown. Per-base quality was not reported, and no clone a single base away is much larger than it.

Using the deep immunoSEQ assay, multiplex PCR amplified TCR CDR3 regions from genomic DNA. For each cell subset, the extracted genomic DNA was distributed evenly across all wells of several immunoSEQ 96-well plates, and each plate served as one replicate. For sorted subsets, each replicate PCR was loaded with around 200 ng genomic DNA, equivalent to about 30,000 T cell genomes. Purified libraries were quantified with a Qubit 3.0 fluorometer, sized on a Bioanalyzer 2100, and re-quantified with the KAPA Library Quantification kit. Each immunoSEQ 96-well plate was sequenced on its own single-read 150-cycle Illumina NextSeq 550 flow cell. As for the authors' bioinformatics: Because only junctional sequences without quality scores were contained in the immunoSEQ output, filtering matching that applied to full-length reads could not be performed. To assign V/J genes and CDR3, sequences were annotated using PyIR, a Python wrapper for IgBLAST v1.9, with IMGT germline references. Reads with weak V/J assignments (E-value above 1e-6), missing CDR3, stop codons, out-of-frame junctions, or ambiguous translated residues were removed. V3J clonotypes were defined by identical inferred V gene, J gene, and CDR3 amino acid sequence. The percentage overlap between two repertoires was calculated by dividing the number of shared unique clonotypes by the size of the smaller repertoire. Richness of each repertoire was evaluated using RTK rarefaction, the Chao1 estimator, and Recon v2.1 estimates of unobserved clonotypes. OLGA was used to compute generation probabilities for all TCRbeta clonotypes that the gDNA method yielded from a handful of donors. Held by TCRdb, this immuneACCESS table contains in-frame sequences only and omits some clones. Under half of the omission traces to an unresolved V gene where checked; the cause of the rest is unknown. The DNA was the basis for D and trimming; V, J and clone size are from that table. In all, the sample holds 2 million or so clones, and about 95% of those were seen once. The ten largest clones add up to more than 0.95% of the sample.

Sequencing was performed on naive CD8+ T cells sorted from blood. The cell subset or site label here, explained by the study, means: CD45RA+CCR7+. The chain uses TRBV19 and TRBJ1-1; 7 bases in the middle match TRBD1. The clonotype was recovered from a young man in good health. The CDR3 loop reads CATGQALNTEAFF. The DNA reads TGTGCCACCGGACAGGCCTTGAACACTGAAGCTTTCTTT.